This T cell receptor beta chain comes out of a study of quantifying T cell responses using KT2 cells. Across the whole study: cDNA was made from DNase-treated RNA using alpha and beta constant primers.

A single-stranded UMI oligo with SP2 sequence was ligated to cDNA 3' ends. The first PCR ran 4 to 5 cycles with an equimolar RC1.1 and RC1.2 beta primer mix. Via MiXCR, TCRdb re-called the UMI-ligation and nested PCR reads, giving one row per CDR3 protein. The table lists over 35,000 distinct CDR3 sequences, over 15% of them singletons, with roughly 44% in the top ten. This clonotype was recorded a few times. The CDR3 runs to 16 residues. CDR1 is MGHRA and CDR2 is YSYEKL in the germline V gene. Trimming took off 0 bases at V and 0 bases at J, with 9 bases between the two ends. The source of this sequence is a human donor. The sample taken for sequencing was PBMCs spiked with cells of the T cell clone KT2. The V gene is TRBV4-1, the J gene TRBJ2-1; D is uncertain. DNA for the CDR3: TGCGCCAGCAGCCAAGAGATTCCGGGCTCCTACAATGAGCAGTTCTTC. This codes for CASSQEIPGSYNEQFF.